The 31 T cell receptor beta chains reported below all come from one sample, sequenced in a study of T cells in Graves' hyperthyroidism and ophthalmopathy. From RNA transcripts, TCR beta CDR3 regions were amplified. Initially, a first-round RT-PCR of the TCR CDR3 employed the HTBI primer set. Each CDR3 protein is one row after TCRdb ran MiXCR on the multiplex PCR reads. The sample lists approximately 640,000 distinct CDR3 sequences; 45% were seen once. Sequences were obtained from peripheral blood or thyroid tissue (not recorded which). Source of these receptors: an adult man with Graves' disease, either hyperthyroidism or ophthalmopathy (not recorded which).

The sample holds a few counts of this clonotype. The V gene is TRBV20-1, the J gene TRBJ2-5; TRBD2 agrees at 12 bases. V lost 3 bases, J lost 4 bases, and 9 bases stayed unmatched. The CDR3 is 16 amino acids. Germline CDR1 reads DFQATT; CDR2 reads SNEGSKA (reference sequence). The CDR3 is CSASAATSGGRETQYF. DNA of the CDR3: TGCAGTGCTAGCGCTGCGACTAGCGGGGGACGAGAGACCCAGTACTTC.

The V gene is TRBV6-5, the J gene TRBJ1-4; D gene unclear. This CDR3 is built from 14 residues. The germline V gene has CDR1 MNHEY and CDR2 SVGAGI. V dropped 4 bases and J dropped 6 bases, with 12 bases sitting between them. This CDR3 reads CASSSWYQDEKLFF. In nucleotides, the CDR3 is TGTGCCAGCAGTTCGTGGTACCAGGATGAAAAACTGTTTTTT.

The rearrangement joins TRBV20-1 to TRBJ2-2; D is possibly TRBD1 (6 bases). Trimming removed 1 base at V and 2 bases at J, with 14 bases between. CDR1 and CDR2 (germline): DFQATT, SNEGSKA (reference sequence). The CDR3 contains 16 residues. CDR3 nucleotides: TGCAGTGCTAGAGTTGCACAGGGCGGTAACACCGGGGAGCTGTTTTTT. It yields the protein CSARVAQGGNTGELFF.

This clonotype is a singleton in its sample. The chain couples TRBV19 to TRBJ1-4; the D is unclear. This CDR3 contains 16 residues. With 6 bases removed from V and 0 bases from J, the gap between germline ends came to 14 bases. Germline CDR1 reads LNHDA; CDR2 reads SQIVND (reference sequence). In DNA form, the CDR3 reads TGTGCCAGTAGAAAGCCGTATTCGGCAACTAATGAAAAACTGTTTTTT. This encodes CASRKPYSATNEKLFF. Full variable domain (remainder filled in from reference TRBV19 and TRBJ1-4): DGGITQSPKYLFRKEGQNVTLSCEQNLNHDAMYWYRQDPGQGLRLIYYSQIVNDFQKGDIAEGYSVSREKKESFPLTVTSAQKNPTAFYLCASRKPYSATNEKLFFGSGTQLSVL.

The CDR3 DNA reads TGTGCCACCAGCAGAGAGCCAGTGGGAGCCTACGAGCAGTACTTC. Translating gives CATSREPVGAYEQYF. V is TRBV15 and J is TRBJ2-7, with D maybe TRBD2 (5 bases). The CDR3 is 15 amino acids. The germline V gene has CDR1 LNHNV and CDR2 YYDKDF (reference sequence). Trimming took off 0 bases at V and 2 bases at J, with 11 bases between the two ends.

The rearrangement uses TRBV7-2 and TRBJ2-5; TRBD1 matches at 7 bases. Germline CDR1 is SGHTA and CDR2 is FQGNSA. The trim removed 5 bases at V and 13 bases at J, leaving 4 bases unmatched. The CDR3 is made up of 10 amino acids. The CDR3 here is CASSPRDRYF. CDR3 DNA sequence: TGTGCCAGCAGCCCTCGGGACAGGTACTTC.

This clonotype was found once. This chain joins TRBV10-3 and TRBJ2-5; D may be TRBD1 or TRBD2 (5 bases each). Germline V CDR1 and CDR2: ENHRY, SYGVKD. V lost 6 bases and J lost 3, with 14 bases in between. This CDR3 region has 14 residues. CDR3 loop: CAIRRTGTKETQYF. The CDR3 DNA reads TGTGCCATCAGGCGCACCGGGACGAAAGAGACCCAGTACTTC.

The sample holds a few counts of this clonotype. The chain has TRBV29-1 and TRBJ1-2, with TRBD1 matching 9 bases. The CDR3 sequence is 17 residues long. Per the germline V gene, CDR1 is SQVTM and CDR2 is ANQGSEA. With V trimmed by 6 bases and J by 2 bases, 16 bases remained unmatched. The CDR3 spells CSVLPGAPGQGNYGYTF. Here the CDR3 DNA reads TGCAGCGTCCTCCCCGGGGCGCCGGGACAGGGAAACTATGGCTACACCTTC.

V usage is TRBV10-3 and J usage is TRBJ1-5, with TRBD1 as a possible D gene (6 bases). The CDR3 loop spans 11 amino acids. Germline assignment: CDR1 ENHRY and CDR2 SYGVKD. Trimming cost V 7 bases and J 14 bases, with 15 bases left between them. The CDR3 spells CAIKQGSHEHF. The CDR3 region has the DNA TGTGCCATCAAACAGGGTAGTCACGAGCATTTT.

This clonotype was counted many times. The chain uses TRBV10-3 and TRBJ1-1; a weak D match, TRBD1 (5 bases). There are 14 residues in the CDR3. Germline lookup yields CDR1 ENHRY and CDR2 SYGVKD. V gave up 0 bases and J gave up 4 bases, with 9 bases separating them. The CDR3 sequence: CAISESMGGTEAFF. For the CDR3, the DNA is TGTGCCATCAGTGAGTCCATGGGGGGCACTGAAGCTTTCTTT.

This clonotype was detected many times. The chain's CDR3 is CATSVGTLRSYEQYF. The DNA of the CDR3 is TGTGCCACCAGTGTTGGGACGCTGCGCTCCTACGAGCAGTACTTC. V gene TRBV24-1 combines with J gene TRBJ2-7; D may correspond to TRBD1 or TRBD2 (5 bases each). This CDR3 is 15 amino acids long. Trimming cost V 5 bases and J 0 bases, with 13 bases left between them. Germline loops: CDR1 KGHDR, CDR2 SFDVKD.

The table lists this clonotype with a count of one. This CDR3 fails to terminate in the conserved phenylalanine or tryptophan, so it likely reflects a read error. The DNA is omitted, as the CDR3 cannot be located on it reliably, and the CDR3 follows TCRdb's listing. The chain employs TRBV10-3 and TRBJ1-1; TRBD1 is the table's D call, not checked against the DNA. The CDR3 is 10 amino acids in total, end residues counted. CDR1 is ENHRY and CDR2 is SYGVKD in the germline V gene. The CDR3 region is CAISEGAGWT.

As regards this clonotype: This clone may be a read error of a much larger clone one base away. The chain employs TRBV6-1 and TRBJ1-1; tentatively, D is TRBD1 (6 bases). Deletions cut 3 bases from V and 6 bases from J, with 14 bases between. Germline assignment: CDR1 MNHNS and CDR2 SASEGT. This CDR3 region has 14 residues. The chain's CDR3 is CASSETGDFPEAFF. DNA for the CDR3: TGTGCCAGCAGTGAGACAGGTGATTTCCCTGAAGCTTTCTTT.

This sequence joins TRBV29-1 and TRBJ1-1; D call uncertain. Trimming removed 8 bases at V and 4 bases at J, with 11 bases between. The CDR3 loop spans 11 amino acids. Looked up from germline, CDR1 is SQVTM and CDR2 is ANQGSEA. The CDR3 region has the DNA TGCAGCTTGGAACAAGGCACTGAAGCTTTCTTT. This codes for CSLEQGTEAFF.

The CDR3 DNA sequence: TGCAGCGTTGAGGGGCAAAAGGAGCCCCAGCATTTT. Its translation: CSVEGQKEPQHF. V gene TRBV29-1 combines with J gene TRBJ1-5; TRBD1 is a possible D gene (5 bases). V was clipped by 3 bases and J by 8 bases, with 11 bases between them. CDR3 length: 12 residues. CDR1 is SQVTM and CDR2 is ANQGSEA in the germline V gene.

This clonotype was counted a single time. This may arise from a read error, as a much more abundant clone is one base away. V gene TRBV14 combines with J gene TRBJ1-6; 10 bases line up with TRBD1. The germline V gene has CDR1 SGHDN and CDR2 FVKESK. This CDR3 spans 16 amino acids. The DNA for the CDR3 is TGTGCCAGCAGCCCGTCGACAGGGGGCAATAATTCACCCCCCCACTTT. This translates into CASSPSTGGNNSPPHF.

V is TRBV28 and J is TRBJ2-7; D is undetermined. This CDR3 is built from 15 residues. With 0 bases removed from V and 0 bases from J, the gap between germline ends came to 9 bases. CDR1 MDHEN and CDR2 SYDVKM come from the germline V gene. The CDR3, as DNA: TGTGCCAGCAGTTTATGGGCGGTAAGCTCCTACGAGCAGTACTTC. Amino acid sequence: CASSLWAVSSYEQYF.

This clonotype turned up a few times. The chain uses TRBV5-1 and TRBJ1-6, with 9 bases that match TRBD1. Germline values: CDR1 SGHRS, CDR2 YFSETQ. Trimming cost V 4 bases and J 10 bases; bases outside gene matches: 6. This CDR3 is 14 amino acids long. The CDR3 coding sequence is TGCGCCAGCAGCACTACTACAGGGGGCTCACCCCTCCACTTT. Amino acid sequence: CASSTTTGGSPLHF.

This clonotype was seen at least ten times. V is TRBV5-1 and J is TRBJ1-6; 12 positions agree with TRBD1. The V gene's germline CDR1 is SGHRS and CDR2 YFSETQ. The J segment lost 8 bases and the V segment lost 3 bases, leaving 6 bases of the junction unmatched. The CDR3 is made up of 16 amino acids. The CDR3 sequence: CASSYRDRGRDSPLHF. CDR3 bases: TGCGCCAGCAGCTACCGGGACAGGGGGCGAGATTCACCCCTCCACTTT.

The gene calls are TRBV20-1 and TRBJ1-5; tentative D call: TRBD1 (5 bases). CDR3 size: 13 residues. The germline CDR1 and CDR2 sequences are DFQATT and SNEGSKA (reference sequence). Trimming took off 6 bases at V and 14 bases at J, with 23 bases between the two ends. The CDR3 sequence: CSATGTSGAYEHF. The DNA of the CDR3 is TGCAGTGCGACCGGGACTAGCGGAGCCTACGAGCATTTT.

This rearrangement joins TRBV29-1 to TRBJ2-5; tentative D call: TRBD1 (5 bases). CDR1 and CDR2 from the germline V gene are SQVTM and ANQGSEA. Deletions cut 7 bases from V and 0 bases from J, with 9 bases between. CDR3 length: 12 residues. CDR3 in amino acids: CSGGWYQETQYF. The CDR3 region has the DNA TGCAGCGGGGGCTGGTACCAAGAGACCCAGTACTTC. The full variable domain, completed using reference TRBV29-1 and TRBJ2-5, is SAVISQKPSRDICQRGTSLTIQCQVDSQVTMMFWYRQQPGQSLTLIATANQGSEATYESGFVIDKFPISRPNLTFSTLTVSNMSPEDSSIYLCSGGWYQETQYFGPGTRLLVL.

CDR3 sequence reads: CASSPGDGTGGYEQYF. For the CDR3, the DNA is TGTGCCAGCAGCCCTGGGGACGGGACAGGGGGCTACGAGCAGTACTTC. The V and J genes are TRBV6-5 and TRBJ2-7; 11 bases fit TRBD1. Germline V gives CDR1 MNHEY, CDR2 SVGAGI. Germline trimming cut 6 bases from V and 3 bases from J; bases unmatched to any gene: 10. The CDR3 is 16 residues long.

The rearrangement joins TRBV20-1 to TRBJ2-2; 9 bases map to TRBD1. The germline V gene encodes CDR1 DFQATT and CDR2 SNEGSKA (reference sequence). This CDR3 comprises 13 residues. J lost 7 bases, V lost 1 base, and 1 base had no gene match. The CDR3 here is CSARGDRVGELFF. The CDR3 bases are TGCAGTGCTAGAGGGGACAGGGTCGGGGAGCTGTTTTTT.

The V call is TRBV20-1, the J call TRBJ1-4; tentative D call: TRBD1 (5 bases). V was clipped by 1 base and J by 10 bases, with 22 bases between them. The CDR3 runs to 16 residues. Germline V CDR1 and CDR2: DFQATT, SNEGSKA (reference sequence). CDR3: CSARGSGHARGVKLFF. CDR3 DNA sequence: TGCAGTGCTAGAGGGAGTGGTCATGCGAGGGGAGTAAAACTGTTTTTT.

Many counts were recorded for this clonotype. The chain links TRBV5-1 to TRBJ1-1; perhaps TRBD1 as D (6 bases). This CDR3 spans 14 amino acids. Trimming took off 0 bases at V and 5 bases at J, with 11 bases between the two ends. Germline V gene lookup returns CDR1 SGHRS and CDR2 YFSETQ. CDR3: CASSLEQGRTEAFF. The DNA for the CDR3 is TGCGCCAGCAGCTTGGAACAGGGCAGGACTGAAGCTTTCTTT.

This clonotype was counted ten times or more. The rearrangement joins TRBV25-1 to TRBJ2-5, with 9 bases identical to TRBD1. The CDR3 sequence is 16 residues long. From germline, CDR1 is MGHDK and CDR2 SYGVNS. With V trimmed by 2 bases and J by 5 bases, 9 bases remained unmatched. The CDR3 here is CASSEPDRGGGETQYF. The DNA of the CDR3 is TGTGCCAGCAGTGAACCGGACAGGGGTGGAGGGGAGACCCAGTACTTC.

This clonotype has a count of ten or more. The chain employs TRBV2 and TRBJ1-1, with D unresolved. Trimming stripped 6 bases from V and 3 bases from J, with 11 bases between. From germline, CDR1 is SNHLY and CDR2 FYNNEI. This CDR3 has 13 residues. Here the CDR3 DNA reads TGTGCCAGCAGACAACCCCCGGACACTGAAGCTTTCTTT. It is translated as CASRQPPDTEAFF.

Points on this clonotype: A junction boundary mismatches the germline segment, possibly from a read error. The DNA for the CDR3 is TGTGCCAGCAGTTTGTTAGGGGGCGCTCAGCCCCAGCATTTT. Translating gives CASSLLGGAQPQHF. The chain employs TRBV10-3 and TRBJ1-5, with TRBD1 matching over 7 bases. The CDR3 covers 14 residues. Per germline, CDR1 ENHRY and CDR2 SYGVKD.

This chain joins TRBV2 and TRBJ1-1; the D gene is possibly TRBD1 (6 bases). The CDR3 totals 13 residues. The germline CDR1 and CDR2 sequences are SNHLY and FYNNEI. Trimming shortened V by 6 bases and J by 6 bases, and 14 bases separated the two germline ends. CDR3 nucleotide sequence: TGTGCCAGCAGGCTGACAGGTCAGGCTGAAGCTTTCTTT. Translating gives CASRLTGQAEAFF.

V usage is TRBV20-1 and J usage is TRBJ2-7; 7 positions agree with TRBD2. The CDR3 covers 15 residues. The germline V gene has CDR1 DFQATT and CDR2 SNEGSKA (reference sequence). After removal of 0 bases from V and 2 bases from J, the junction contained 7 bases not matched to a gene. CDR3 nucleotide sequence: TGCAGTGCTAGAGATTGGGCAGCGGGGACCTACGAGCAGTACTTC. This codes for CSARDWAAGTYEQYF.

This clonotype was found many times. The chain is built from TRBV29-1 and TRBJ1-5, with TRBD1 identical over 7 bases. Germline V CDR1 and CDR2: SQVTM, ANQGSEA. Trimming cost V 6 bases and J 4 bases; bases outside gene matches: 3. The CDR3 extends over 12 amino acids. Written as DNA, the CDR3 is TGCAGCGTGTCGGGACAGAATCAGCCCCAGCATTTT. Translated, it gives CSVSGQNQPQHF.